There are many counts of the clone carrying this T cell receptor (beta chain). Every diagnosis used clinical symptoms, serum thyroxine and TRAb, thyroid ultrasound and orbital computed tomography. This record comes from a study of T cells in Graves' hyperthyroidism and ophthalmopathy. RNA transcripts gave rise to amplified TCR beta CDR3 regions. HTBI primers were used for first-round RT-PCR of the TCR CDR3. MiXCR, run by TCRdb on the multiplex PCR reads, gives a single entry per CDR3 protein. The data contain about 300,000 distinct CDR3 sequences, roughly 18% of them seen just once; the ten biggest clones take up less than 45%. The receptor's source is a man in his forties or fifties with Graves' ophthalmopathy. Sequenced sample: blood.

As DNA, the CDR3 is TGTGCCAGCAGCTTAGAACAGGGTGCGGCTTTCTTT. Its protein is CASSLEQGAAFF. This rearrangement joins TRBV7-2 to TRBJ1-1; a weak D match, TRBD1 (6 bases). Per the germline V gene, CDR1 is SGHTA and CDR2 is FQGNSA. The CDR3 spans 12 residues. The germline V and J ends were trimmed by 1 base and 11 bases, with 11 bases remaining between them.